The 27 T cell receptor beta chains reported below all come from one sample, sequenced in a study of Ad26.COV2.S vaccination and SARS-CoV-2 variants. The treatment: 15 to 20 received Ad26.COV2.S at low or high dose, single or two shots; several received placebo; per-sample allocation not given. Sampling occurred on day 63 after the first vaccine or placebo injection. This table comes from immunoSEQ multiplex PCR, and its TCRdb copy is limited to in-frame clones, with some not included. The sample holds about 400,000 clones, 83% seen once. The sample in question was peripheral blood, obtained in a trial of Ad26.COV2.S vaccine versus placebo. All receptors come from a person between 18 and 59 years old who received the Ad26.COV2.S COVID-19 vaccine or a placebo.

The chain couples TRBV7-9 to TRBJ2-1, with 8 nucleotides matching TRBD2. The CDR3 sequence is 16 residues long. The V and J ends lost 5 bases and 3 bases, in that order; junction bases with no gene match: 9. CDR1 and CDR2 from the germline V gene are SEHNR and FQNEAQ (reference sequence). CDR3 region: CASSDVAGSGYNEQFF. The CDR3 nucleotides are TGTGCCAGCAGCGATGTAGCGGGATCGGGCTACAATGAGCAGTTCTTC.

The chain links TRBV13 to TRBJ2-7, with 11 bases that match TRBD2. Trimming took 4 bases from V and 0 from J; bases not matched to a gene: 2. The CDR3 totals 15 residues. From germline, CDR1 is PRHDT and CDR2 FYEKMQ (reference sequence). This chain's CDR3 is CASSSSGGLSYEQYF. The DNA for the CDR3 is TGTGCCAGCAGCTCTAGCGGGGGGCTCTCCTACGAGCAGTACTTC.

The chain couples TRBV6-5 to TRBJ1-1; D may be TRBD1 (5 bases). Trimming took off 2 bases at V and 1 base at J, with 11 bases between the two ends. The CDR3 runs to 15 residues. Germline CDR1 is MNHEY and CDR2 is SVGAGI. The CDR3, as DNA: TGTGCCAGCAGTTACGGGGGTGGACGGAACACTGAAGCTTTCTTT. Its protein product is CASSYGGGRNTEAFF.

The V gene is TRBV12-5, the J gene TRBJ2-7; D call uncertain. The germline V gene encodes CDR1 LGHNT and CDR2 FRNRAP. The germline V and J ends were trimmed by 6 bases and 7 bases, with 13 bases remaining between them. This CDR3 spans 12 amino acids. CDR3 residues: CASGLPFGEQYF. CDR3 DNA: TGTGCTAGTGGGCTGCCCTTCGGGGAGCAGTACTTC.

The J gene is TRBJ2-2, the V gene TRBV16; D not resolved. The CDR3 extends over 15 amino acids. The germline gives CDR1 KGHSY, CDR2 FQNENV. Trimming pared 0 bases from V and 0 bases from J, leaving 5 bases between. The CDR3 is CASSQSPANTGELFF. DNA of the CDR3: TGTGCCAGCAGCCAATCCCCCGCGAACACCGGGGAGCTGTTTTTT.

The V and J genes are TRBV7-2 and TRBJ1-1; TRBD1 might be the D (5 bases). Per germline, CDR1 SGHTA and CDR2 FQGNSA. Trimming took off 1 base at V and 4 bases at J, with 10 bases between the two ends. The CDR3 has 14 residues. The CDR3 region has the DNA TGTGCCAGCAGCTTAGGGGGCTTCATCACTGAAGCTTTCTTT. Translated, it gives CASSLGGFITEAFF.

The V gene is TRBV9, the J gene TRBJ2-5; D perhaps matches TRBD2 (6 bases). V lost 3 bases to trimming and J lost 1 base, with 7 bases between them. Looked up from germline, CDR1 is SGDLS and CDR2 is YYNGEE. The CDR3 length is 13 residues. The CDR3 DNA sequence: TGTGCCAGCAGCGAGGAGGGCCAAGAGACCCAGTACTTC. Translated: CASSEEGQETQYF.

This clone occurred a few times. The chain uses TRBV7-6 and TRBJ2-2, with 10 bases that match TRBD2. The germline CDR1 and CDR2 sequences are SGHVS and FNYEAQ. This CDR3 has 15 residues. V shed 2 bases, J shed 8 bases, and the junction held 5 bases outside the gene matches. The CDR3 spells CASSLQAGGLGELFF. The CDR3 bases are TGTGCCAGCAGCTTACAAGCGGGGGGGCTTGGGGAGCTGTTTTTT.

The chain links TRBV27 to TRBJ1-2; TRBD1 matches 8 bases. V was clipped by 5 bases and J by 7 bases; unmatched bases: 18. There are 17 residues in the CDR3. The germline CDR1 and CDR2 sequences are MNHEY and SMNVEV (reference sequence). The CDR3: CASSPRLVFGRGLGYTF. CDR3 bases: TGTGCCAGCAGTCCCCGTTTAGTCTTCGGCAGGGGGCTTGGCTACACCTTC.

This clone was found many times. This chain connects TRBV7-3 to TRBJ2-1, with TRBD2 as a possible D gene (5 bases). V was pared by 3 bases and J by 7 bases, with 10 bases between. Germline CDR1 reads SGHTA; CDR2 reads FQGTGA. This CDR3 contains 13 residues. This chain's CDR3 is CASSFGKENEQFF. In DNA, the CDR3 is TGTGCCAGCAGCTTCGGGAAGGAGAATGAGCAGTTCTTC. The whole variable domain, remainder taken from reference TRBV7-3 and TRBJ2-1, is GAGVSQTPSNKVTEKGKYVELRCDPISGHTALYWYRQSLGQGPEFLIYFQGTGAADDSGLPNDRFFAVRPEGSVSTLKIQRTERGDSAVYLCASSFGKENEQFFGPGTRLTVL.

The chain combines TRBV19 with TRBJ2-4, with a possible D match to TRBD2 (5 bases). Trimming cost V 3 bases and J 1 base, with 19 bases left between them. The CDR3 totals 18 residues. Per germline, CDR1 LNHDA and CDR2 SQIVND (reference sequence). The CDR3 spells CASSISLGVASAKNIQYF. The CDR3 DNA is TGTGCCAGTAGTATCTCCCTGGGTGTAGCGTCGGCCAAAAACATTCAGTACTTC.

In its sample, this clone was seen a few times. This chain links TRBV6-1 with TRBJ2-3; 9 bases match TRBD2. The V and J ends lost 4 bases and 3 bases, in that order; junction bases with no gene match: 8. The CDR3 extends over 16 amino acids. Germline V gives CDR1 MNHNS, CDR2 SASEGT. CDR3 residues: CASSGGLAPWTDTQYF. The CDR3 DNA reads TGTGCCAGCAGTGGCGGACTAGCGCCTTGGACAGATACGCAGTATTTT.

This chain links TRBV4-1 with TRBJ1-2; a weak D match, TRBD1 (5 bases). This CDR3 comprises 15 residues. Germline assignment: CDR1 MGHRA and CDR2 YSYEKL. Trimming removed 1 base from V and 5 bases from J, with 14 bases in between. Here the CDR3 reads CASSQVTGGIYGYTF. The DNA for the CDR3 is TGCGCCAGCAGCCAAGTCACGGGGGGGATTTATGGCTACACCTTC.

The rearrangement links TRBV6-1 to TRBJ2-2; TRBD1 matches at 7 bases. Germline assignment: CDR1 MNHNS and CDR2 SASEGT. With 3 bases clipped from V and 5 bases from J, the junction kept 6 bases outside the gene matches. CDR3 length equals 15 residues. In DNA, the CDR3 is TGTGCCAGCAGTGAGATGACAGGGTGGACCGGGGAGCTGTTTTTT. Its translation: CASSEMTGWTGELFF.

J is TRBJ2-3 and V is TRBV5-1, with D possibly being TRBD2 (5 bases). CDR1 is SGHRS and CDR2 is YFSETQ in the germline V gene. Trimming took off 0 bases at V and 1 base at J, with 9 bases between the two ends. This CDR3 is built from 15 residues. The CDR3 region is CASSLVGMGTDTQYF. The DNA of the CDR3 is TGCGCCAGCAGCTTGGTCGGGATGGGCACAGATACGCAGTATTTT.

The genes are TRBV5-1 and TRBJ2-7, with TRBD1 matching 9 bases. V lost 2 bases to trimming and J lost 5 bases; unmatched junction nucleotides: 11. The CDR3 is made up of 16 amino acids. The germline V gene has CDR1 SGHRS and CDR2 YFSETQ. CDR3 sequence: CASSLSGDRVVHEQYF. In DNA form, the CDR3 reads TGCGCCAGCAGCTTATCCGGGGACAGGGTTGTCCACGAGCAGTACTTC.

The rearrangement uses TRBV7-9 and TRBJ2-2; D ambiguous. The CDR3 length is 14 residues. The ends were cut back, 5 bases at V and 4 bases at J, with 11 bases in the middle. Germline V gives CDR1 SEHNR, CDR2 FQNEAQ (reference sequence). The chain's CDR3 is CASSPGPSTGELFF. The CDR3 nucleotides read TGTGCCAGCAGCCCCGGGCCTTCCACCGGGGAGCTGTTTTTT.

The rearrangement uses TRBV7-6 and TRBJ1-2; D unresolved. Germline-derived CDR1 and CDR2 are SGHVS and FNYEAQ. V was clipped by 0 bases and J by 7 bases, with 18 bases between them. This CDR3 contains 16 residues. In DNA form, the CDR3 reads TGTGCCAGCAGCTTAGCCGCCGGATTTGAAATCCGTGGCTACACCTTC. It encodes CASSLAAGFEIRGYTF.

This sequence joins TRBV28 and TRBJ2-1, with D uncertain. CDR1 MDHEN and CDR2 SYDVKM come from the germline V gene. CDR3 size: 17 residues. Trimming shortened V by 1 base and J by 2 bases, and 15 bases separated the two germline ends. This chain's CDR3 is CASSLSLAILPYNEQFF. The CDR3 DNA is TGTGCCAGCAGTTTATCCCTCGCGATTCTCCCCTACAATGAGCAGTTCTTC.

This chain connects TRBV5-6 to TRBJ2-7; D assignment may be TRBD1 or TRBD2 (5 bases each). The CDR3 has 16 residues. The germline V and J ends were trimmed by 4 bases and 3 bases, with 20 bases remaining between them. Germline assignment: CDR1 SGHDT and CDR2 YYEEEE. CDR3 residues: CASSPPGQASYYEQYF. CDR3 DNA: TGTGCCAGCAGCCCCCCGGGGCAAGCCTCCTACTACGAGCAGTACTTC.

This chain uses TRBV7-2 with TRBJ2-5, with 11 nucleotides matching TRBD2. The CDR3 is 14 amino acids. Germline CDR1 reads SGHTA; CDR2 reads FQGNSA. Trimming cost V 6 bases and J 5 bases; bases outside gene matches: 5. This chain's CDR3 is CASRIAGGGETQYF. DNA of the CDR3: TGTGCCAGCAGGATAGCGGGGGGGGGCGAGACCCAGTACTTC.

This clone was detected only once. The chain uses TRBV5-6 and TRBJ1-4; no definite D call. The V gene lost 3 bases and the J gene lost 6 bases, with 12 bases spanning the gap. The V gene's germline CDR1 is SGHDT and CDR2 YYEEEE. The CDR3 is made up of 14 amino acids. The CDR3 loop is CASSSAPNDEKLFF. The CDR3 DNA sequence: TGTGCCAGCAGCTCAGCCCCGAATGATGAAAAACTGTTTTTT.

Note on this clone: A junction boundary mismatches the germline segment, possibly from a read error. This rearrangement joins TRBV29-1 to TRBJ1-2; no clear D. There are 11 residues in the CDR3. Germline V gene sequence: CDR1 SQVTM, CDR2 ANQGSEA. The CDR3 is CSVEDAGGYTF. In nucleotides, the CDR3 is TGCAGCGTGGAAGACGCCGGGGGCTACACCTTC.

Written as DNA, the CDR3 is TGTGCCAGCAGCAGACTAGCGGGGAACAATGAGCAGTTCTTC. Its translation is CASSRLAGNNEQFF. The J gene is TRBJ2-1, the V gene TRBV7-3; the match to TRBD2 covers 11 bases. Germline values: CDR1 SGHTA, CDR2 FQGTGA. Trimming took 5 bases from V and 5 from J; bases not matched to a gene: 2. The CDR3 extends over 14 amino acids.

This chain uses TRBV5-6 with TRBJ1-3; D remains unclear. V was shortened by 6 bases and J by 0 bases, with 13 bases between the two germline ends. The germline gives CDR1 SGHDT, CDR2 YYEEEE. CDR3 length: 15 residues. The CDR3 region is CASTFGPSSGNTIYF. Here the CDR3 DNA reads TGTGCCAGCACATTCGGCCCCAGCTCTGGAAACACCATATATTTT.

The V gene is TRBV11-1, the J gene TRBJ2-3, with D perhaps assigned TRBD1 or TRBD2 (5 bases each). Germline V gene lookup returns CDR1 SGHAT and CDR2 FQDESV (reference sequence). V gave up 3 bases and J gave up 4 bases, with 8 bases separating them. This CDR3 has 13 residues. In nucleotides, the CDR3 is TGTGCCAGCAGCTTTGGGGGAGCAGATACGCAGTATTTT. This gives the protein CASSFGGADTQYF. The whole variable domain, filled in from reference TRBV11-1 and TRBJ2-3, reads EAEVAQSPRYKITEKSQAVAFWCDPISGHATLYWYRQILGQGPELLVQFQDESVVDDSQLPKDRFSAERLKGVDSTLKIQPAELGDSAMYLCASSFGGADTQYFGPGTRLTVL.

V and J are TRBV4-2 and TRBJ2-5; a possible D gene is TRBD1 (5 bases). CDR3 size: 15 residues. V gave up 0 bases and J gave up 4 bases, with 12 bases separating them. The V gene's germline CDR1 is LGHNA and CDR2 YNFKEQ. The DNA of the CDR3 is TGTGCCAGCAGCCAAGATTGGGGCAAGGGAGAGACCCAGTACTTC. Amino acids: CASSQDWGKGETQYF.